The entry below describes one T cell receptor beta chain. Donors were nominally healthy when sampled, though unrecorded immune exposures were likely. Germline V gene lookup returns CDR1 LNHDA and CDR2 SQIVND (reference sequence). The CDR3 has 15 residues. Unmatched junction bases numbered 8, after V lost 6 bases and J lost 4 bases. The PCR was carried out with 60 Vbeta primers and 13 Jbeta primers. The table came from immunoSEQ multiplex PCR; TCRdb's copy has only in-frame clones and leaves some out. Of about 170,000 clones in the sample, roughly 70% were seen once. The sample is drawn from a study of cytomegalovirus exposure and HLA in healthy donors.

The receptor comes from a girl under 18 in good health and CMV-seronegative. The J gene is TRBJ2-7, the V gene TRBV19, with TRBD2 matching over 11 bases. The sample was PBMCs. CDR3 sequence reads: CASSRSGGAEYEQYF. The CDR3 region has the DNA TGTGCCAGTAGCCGTAGCGGGGGGGCGGAGTACGAGCAGTACTTC.